Included here is one T cell receptor beta chain sequence, with context. There is no known antigen for this receptor. Qualities for individual bases were not recorded, and no much larger clone is one base off. Genomic DNA underwent TCRB CDR3 sequencing using the immunoSEQ assay. For the original study's pipeline: Patient CD8+ clones larger than 1% were compared against published virus-specific TCRB sequences, and only a few matched. The analyses included only productive TCRB rearrangements. Clonality was expressed as a Shannon entropy-based productive clonality index, with each clone defined by a unique TCRB CDR3 sequence. The template counts of each clone relative to the total templates per sample were used to calculate repertoire overlap between two samples. V-gene usage from TCRB sequencing and V-gene usage measured by flow cytometry were correlated (Spearman r of approximately 0.66). In TCRdb, the immuneACCESS table is reduced to in-frame sequences with V and J assigned. These tables do not hold every clone; where another copy was compared, an unresolved V gene accounts for under half, and the others remain unexplained. V, J and clone size reflect that table, while D and trimming were determined from the DNA. Here the sample has roughly 14,000 clones; about 69% occur a single time. Of the sample, 11% to 15% is held by the ten largest clones.

Positive magnetic bead selection on an AutoMACS was used to isolate CD4+ and CD8+ cells, with flow cytometry used to check purity. Clonal expansions were first screened by flow cytometry with a TCR V beta antibody panel, then characterized by TCRB deep sequencing of sorted CD8+ fractions. Peripheral blood mononuclear cells were obtained using density gradient separation with Ficoll-Paque PLUS. Using Nucleospin Tissue or Tissue XS kits, DNA was extracted from CD4-enriched, CD8-enriched or PBMC samples, with quantification by a Qubit 2.0 fluorometer. The CDR3 contains 18 residues, cysteine and phenylalanine counted. The entry retains the CDR3 DNA only, 54 bases that are in frame from base 1. V and J are trimmed by 2 bases and 4 bases, and the gene matches miss 11 bases of the junction. For CDR1 and CDR2, the germline V gene lists LGHNA and YNFKEQ. These data are taken from a study of somatic mutations in cytotoxic T cells in rheumatoid arthritis listed by TCRdb under 2017. For context, the study as a whole: Peripheral blood (30 ml EDTA) was collected from patients immediately after diagnosis and before any treatment began. To characterize clonality, the study used TCRB deep sequencing while asking whether somatic mutations are carried by expanded CD8+ T-cell clones in newly diagnosed, untreated rheumatoid arthritis. Patient and control groups had essentially identical median ages. Some T-cell populations stained with V beta antibodies were sorted by flow on a FACSAria II or Sony SH800 to nearly 100% purity, with sorted V beta1+ cells additionally subjected to TCRB sequencing. TCRB deep sequencing covered 50 to 75 patients with rheumatoid arthritis along with about 20 healthy controls. Summary of the overall study and its limitations: CD8+ clonality increased with age in patients (Spearman r ~ 0.5) but not in healthy controls. The slight underrepresentation of TRBV07 in patients was not corrected for multiple comparisons. Rheumatoid arthritis patients and age-matched healthy controls did not significantly differ in CD8+ T-cell clonality. The largest CD8+ clone made up more than 20% of CD8+ cells in about an eighth of the roughly 60 patients, and blood and synovial fluid shared several identical CD8+ TCRB sequences. It was unknown which antigens the expanded CD8+ clones targeted, and their absence from virus-specific databases did not exclude viral specificity.

This TCR came from an adult with rheumatoid arthritis. The sequence is built from TRBV4-2 and TRBJ1-4, with 9 bases matching TRBD1. The sample was CD8+ T cells sorted from blood. Here is the DNA: TGTGCCAGCAGCCAACTTCCGGGACAGGGCGCGTTTAATGAAAAACTGTTTTTT. Its translation is CASSQLPGQGAFNEKLFF.